Reported below is one T cell receptor (beta chain). The data originate from a study of blood T cell repertoires in COVID-19. Measured with immunoSEQ multiplex PCR; TCRdb has only the in-frame clones, and not every one. The sample has some 130,000 clones, around 88% seen once. Germline values: CDR1 GTSNPN, CDR2 SVGIG (reference sequence). The CDR3 is made up of 14 amino acids. Between the trimmed V and J ends, which lost 8 bases and 8 bases, there was a span of 19 bases. The sequenced sample consisted of peripheral blood. This sequence was found in a man between 60 and 70 years old with active or convalescent COVID-19. J is TRBJ1-6 and V is TRBV30; tentative D call: TRBD1 (6 bases). In DNA form, the CDR3 reads TGTGCCGGCAACAGGGTGAATATGGATTCACCCCTCCACTTT. Amino acids: CAGNRVNMDSPLHF.